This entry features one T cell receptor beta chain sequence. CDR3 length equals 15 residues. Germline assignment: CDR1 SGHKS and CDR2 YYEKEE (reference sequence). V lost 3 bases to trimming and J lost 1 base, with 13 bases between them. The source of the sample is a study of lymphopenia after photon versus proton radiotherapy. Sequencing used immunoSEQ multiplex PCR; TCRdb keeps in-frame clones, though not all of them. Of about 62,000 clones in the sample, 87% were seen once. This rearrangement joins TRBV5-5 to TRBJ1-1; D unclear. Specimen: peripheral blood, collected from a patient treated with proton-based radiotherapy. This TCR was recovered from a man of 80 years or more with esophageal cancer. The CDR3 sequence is CASSYLHWANTEAFF. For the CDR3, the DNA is TGTGCCAGCAGCTACCTACACTGGGCGAACACTGAAGCTTTCTTT.